This TCR beta chain was recovered during a study of shared clonotypes between healthy human individuals. Study context: CD4 naive and memory got three plates each, CD8 naive two, CD8 memory one.

The CDR3 has 12 residues. The ends lost 6 bases at V and 6 bases at J; junction bases unmatched: 1. Per the germline V gene, CDR1 is MRHNA and CDR2 is SNTAGT. The protocol was immunoSEQ multiplex PCR, while the TCRdb copy is restricted to in-frame clones and leaves out a portion. Of over a million clones in the sample, about 84% were seen once. CD4+ cells underwent separation, giving CD45RA+ naive and CD45RA-negative memory subsets. Regarding this clone: This may be a read error, as it is one base from a much larger clone.

The receptor comes from a man aged 18-30 years in good health. Some clones in this sample may be carry-over from other donors' samples. The sequenced material came from memory CD4+ T cells from PBMCs. Stated subset: CD45RA-negative fraction. The chain employs TRBV6-4 and TRBJ2-2, with 7 bases lining up with TRBD2. The CDR3 sequence: CASSGLAGELFF. Here the CDR3 DNA reads TGTGCCAGCAGCGGACTAGCCGGGGAGCTGTTTTTT.